Listed below are T cell receptor beta chains from one sample, sequenced in a study of siplizumab effects on memory and regulatory T cells. Profiling relied on immunoSEQ multiplex PCR, and the TCRdb table lists in-frame clones only, not all of them. The table has some 100,000 clones, 80% to 95% seen once; the top ten hold under 8.5%. The sequencing input was CD8+ T cells sorted from blood. The receptors shown here come from a human donor in good health. CDR3s leave out the opening cysteine and the closing phenylalanine or tryptophan.

v_gene,CDR3aa
TRBV18,ASSPGRLGTVNTEAF
TRBV12-5,ASGLVQVASGANVLT
TRBV11-3,ASSLESAASSYEQY
TRBV4-1,ASSRVLAGGPTDTQY
TRBV7-6,ASSGGGLAGVNEQY
TRBV7-9,ASSFDSYEQY
TRBV19,ATAQEMNTEAF
TRBV19,ASSLAGTSYEQY
TRBV14,ASSPWTGYEQY
TRBV4-1,ASSRPGLQELNTEAF
TRBV2,ASQGSSYEQY
TRBV27,ASSSEEGPNIQY
TRBV7-3,ASSLTQGGRNEQF
TRBV19,ASSIGQGGEKLF
TRBV9,ASRVGDSGEQF
TRBV10-1,ASSEDRELSYEQY
TRBV7-2,ASSLEPGGTGELF
TRBV5-1,ASSLYLIVGGVTDTQY
TRBV7-9,ASSLVSGGHDTDTQY
TRBV5-1,ASSADRRAYNSPLH
TRBV6-1,ASSEADSYNQPQH
TRBV25-1,ASTGTGYEQY
TRBV7-6,ASSLEGQGPYEQY